The 23 T cell receptor beta chains in this list originate from one sample, sequenced in a study of T cells in Graves' hyperthyroidism and ophthalmopathy. The TCR beta CDR3 regions underwent amplification using RNA transcripts as the source. The HTBI set primed first-round TCR CDR3 RT-PCR. In TCRdb, the multiplex PCR reads were re-called with MiXCR into one record per CDR3 protein. The sample includes around 300,000 distinct CDR3 sequences, about an eighth of them seen just once. Sequenced input: blood. All receptors derive from a woman between 25 and 40 years old with Graves' hyperthyroidism that later progressed to Graves' ophthalmopathy.

The genes are TRBV5-6 and TRBJ2-1; D unclear. In germline, CDR1 is SGHDT, CDR2 YYEEEE. The V and J ends lost 5 bases and 5 bases respectively, with 5 bases between them. The CDR3 totals 11 residues. The CDR3 DNA reads TGTGCCAGCAGTTCTCACAATGAGCAGTTCTTC. Encoded protein: CASSSHNEQFF.

This clonotype was recorded at least ten times. This rearrangement joins TRBV7-3 to TRBJ2-1; possibly TRBD1 or TRBD2 for D (6 bases each). V gave up 5 bases and J gave up 9 bases, with 17 bases separating them. The CDR3 has 14 residues. Per the germline V gene, CDR1 is SGHTA and CDR2 is FQGTGA. CDR3 sequence reads: CASSAQGGSSEQFF. The CDR3 DNA reads as TGTGCCAGCAGCGCCCAAGGGGGGAGCAGTGAGCAGTTCTTC.

This clonotype was detected many times. V gene TRBV7-2 combines with J gene TRBJ1-2; D unclear. Germline values: CDR1 SGHTA, CDR2 FQGNSA. Trimming cost V 5 bases and J 0 bases, with 16 bases left between them. CDR3 size: 16 residues. The DNA for the CDR3 is TGTGCCAGCAGCCCCGAAGTCCACTTTACTAACTATGGCTACACCTTC. Translated: CASSPEVHFTNYGYTF. The full variable domain, in which reference TRBV7-2 and TRBJ1-2 provide the parts outside the CDR3, is GAGVSQSPSNKVTEKGKDVELRCDPISGHTALYWYRQSLGQGLEFLIYFQGNSAPDKSGLPSDRFSAERTGGSVSTLTIQRTQQEDSAVYLCASSPEVHFTNYGYTFGSGTRLTVV.

This clonotype was detected many times. This rearrangement joins TRBV2 to TRBJ1-1, with TRBD1 matching 9 bases. Losses at the gene ends were 6 bases for V and 0 bases for J; bases not matched to a gene: 8. CDR1 and CDR2 (germline): SNHLY, FYNNEI. The CDR3 is made up of 16 amino acids. The CDR3 nucleotides are TGTGCCAGCAGGAGGACAGGGGAGGGGATGAACACTGAAGCTTTCTTT. Protein: CASRRTGEGMNTEAFF. Supplemented by reference TRBV2 and TRBJ1-1, the full variable domain reads EPEVTQTPSHQVTQMGQEVILRCVPISNHLYFYWYRQILGQKVEFLVSFYNNEISEKSEIFDDQFSVERPDGSNFTLKIRSTKLEDSAMYFCASRRTGEGMNTEAFFGQGTRLTVV.

Comments on this clonotype: A read error is possible here, since a much larger clone lies one base away. A read error is likely, as this CDR3 ends without the conserved phenylalanine or tryptophan. The V gene is TRBV12-3 or TRBV12-4, the J gene TRBJ2-7, with TRBD2 matching over 7 bases. The CDR3 extends over 14 amino acids. The trim removed 6 bases at V and 3 bases at J, leaving 8 bases unmatched. CDR3 loop: CASSINGGSYEQYL. CDR3 DNA sequence: TGTGCCAGCAGCATCAACGGGGGGAGCTACGAGCAGTACCTC.

V is TRBV20-1 and J is TRBJ1-6; possible D gene TRBD1, 5 bases. Germline V lookup: CDR1 DFQATT, CDR2 SNEGSKA (reference sequence). V was trimmed by 4 bases and J by 7 bases, leaving 14 bases between them. The CDR3 length is 14 residues. Here the CDR3 reads CSATSVRDNSPLHF. CDR3 coding DNA: TGCAGTGCTACTAGTGTCAGGGACAATTCACCCCTCCACTTT.

This clonotype was counted a few times. V is TRBV9 and J is TRBJ2-3, with 9 bases that match TRBD2. There are 15 residues in the CDR3. Germline-derived CDR1 and CDR2 are SGDLS and YYNGEE. Germline trimming cut 1 base from V and 2 bases from J; bases unmatched to any gene: 2. The CDR3 reads CASSVTSGPTDTQYF. The CDR3 DNA is TGTGCCAGCAGCGTAACTAGCGGGCCCACAGATACGCAGTATTTT.

The chain is built from TRBV19 and TRBJ2-3; the D is unclear. Germline V gene sequence: CDR1 LNHDA, CDR2 SQIVND (reference sequence). Trimming removed 3 bases at V and 4 bases at J, with 11 bases between. This CDR3 has 14 amino acids. CDR3: CASSMGLGPDTQYF. CDR3 in DNA: TGTGCCAGTAGTATGGGGTTAGGTCCAGATACGCAGTATTTT.

This clonotype has a count of ten or more. The chain is built from TRBV7-2 and TRBJ2-7, with D possibly being TRBD2 (5 bases). The CDR3 loop spans 13 amino acids. Between the trimmed V and J ends, which lost 5 bases and 6 bases, there was a span of 14 bases. Per the germline V gene, CDR1 is SGHTA and CDR2 is FQGNSA. DNA of the CDR3: TGTGCCAGCAGCAAGGAGGAACGGACCGAGCAGTACTTC. It translates to CASSKEERTEQYF.

V usage is TRBV4-3 and J usage is TRBJ2-2; 10 bases are shared with TRBD1. The germline V gene encodes CDR1 LGHNA and CDR2 YSLEER. The CDR3 is made up of 15 amino acids. The V segment lost 4 bases and the J segment 7 bases; nucleotides outside the gene matches: 6. CDR3 nucleotides: TGCGCCAGCAGCCTTGACAGGGGGCTGGGCGGGGAGCTGTTTTTT. It codes for CASSLDRGLGGELFF.

This clonotype was found a few times. The CDR3 nucleotides are TGCGCCAGCAGCCAGGACACCAATAGCAATCAGCCCCAGCATTTT. Protein product: CASSQDTNSNQPQHF. The V gene is TRBV4-1, the J gene TRBJ1-5; possible D gene TRBD1, 5 bases. The V end was cut by 3 bases, the J end by 0 bases, with 9 bases between. Germline CDR1 and CDR2: MGHRA and YSYEKL. The CDR3 runs to 15 residues.

This clonotype was seen many times. The chain's CDR3 is CASSFGDRDLETQYF. CDR3 nucleotide sequence: TGTGCCAGCAGTTTTGGGGACAGGGACCTAGAGACCCAGTACTTC. The J gene is TRBJ2-5, the V gene TRBV28; 9 bases align to TRBD1. J lost 4 bases, V lost 3 bases, and 6 bases had no gene match. Germline CDR1 and CDR2: MDHEN and SYDVKM. The CDR3 is 15 residues long.

The chain joins TRBV28 to TRBJ2-5, with 9 nucleotides matching TRBD1. Germline-derived CDR1 and CDR2 are MDHEN and SYDVKM. The CDR3 runs 16 residues. V shed 5 bases and J 2 bases; nucleotides not matched to a gene: 9. The CDR3 DNA follows: TGTGCCAGCAGTCCCCGGCCGGGACAGGGACAAGAGACCCAGTACTTC. Its translation is CASSPRPGQGQETQYF. The whole variable domain, filled in from reference TRBV28 and TRBJ2-5, reads DVKVTQSSRYLVKRTGEKVFLECVQDMDHENMFWYRQDPGLGLRLIYFSYDVKMKEKGDIPEGYSVSREKKERFSLILESASTNQTSMYLCASSPRPGQGQETQYFGPGTRLLVL.

This clonotype was seen a few times. The chain recombines TRBV19 with TRBJ1-1; D is ambiguous. Looked up from germline, CDR1 is LNHDA and CDR2 is SQIVND (reference sequence). V lost 5 bases to trimming and J lost 3 bases, with 10 bases between them. This CDR3 is 13 amino acids long. The CDR3 nucleotides read TGTGCCAGTAGTCCCTACAGCTACACTGAAGCTTTCTTT. It specifies CASSPYSYTEAFF.

Ten or more counts support this clonotype. The chain has TRBV28 and TRBJ1-1; TRBD1 is a possible D gene (5 bases). Trimming shortened V by 3 bases and J by 3 bases, and 11 bases separated the two germline ends. CDR1 is MDHEN, CDR2 SYDVKM, per germline. CDR3 length: 14 amino acids. This CDR3 reads CASSFRALDTEAFF. In DNA form, the CDR3 reads TGTGCCAGCAGTTTCAGGGCCCTGGACACTGAAGCTTTCTTT.

This clonotype was recorded at least ten times. The V gene is TRBV12-3 or TRBV12-4, the J gene TRBJ2-1; 12 nucleotides align to TRBD2. With 6 bases clipped from V and 9 bases from J, the junction kept 6 bases outside the gene matches. This CDR3 spans 14 amino acids. The CDR3 DNA reads as TGTGCCAGCAGCCAGACTAGCGGGAGATCTGAGCAGTTCTTC. Translation: CASSQTSGRSEQFF.

This sequence joins TRBV24-1 and TRBJ2-3; D gene unclear. The CDR3 extends over 12 amino acids. Per germline, CDR1 KGHDR and CDR2 SFDVKD. Trimming pared 5 bases from V and 5 bases from J, leaving 7 bases between. CDR3 sequence: CATSGAEDTQYF. The DNA for the CDR3 is TGTGCCACCAGTGGGGCCGAAGATACGCAGTATTTT.

Of note for this clonotype: Relative to the germline gene, one junction end is altered; a read error may explain this. This chain uses TRBV24-1 with TRBJ2-3; 9 bases map to TRBD2. From germline, CDR1 is KGHDR and CDR2 SFDVKD. This CDR3 is 16 amino acids long. The CDR3 nucleotides read TGTGCCATCAGTGATTTGGCTAGCGGGGCCACAGATACGCAGTATTTT. This translates into CAISDLASGATDTQYF.

This clonotype was picked up many times. The CDR3 protein is CASSSAGYYNSPLHF. DNA of the CDR3: TGTGCCAGCAGTTCGGCCGGCTATTATAATTCACCCCTCCACTTT. The chain joins TRBV27 to TRBJ1-6, with D unclear. The CDR3 loop spans 15 amino acids. Germline CDR1 reads MNHEY; CDR2 reads SMNVEV (reference sequence). Trimming stripped 4 bases from V and 4 bases from J, with 11 bases between.

This clonotype was picked up many times. V usage is TRBV18 and J usage is TRBJ2-3; a possible D gene is TRBD2 (6 bases). This CDR3 comprises 15 residues. V dropped 3 bases and J dropped 1 base, with 11 bases sitting between them. The V gene's germline CDR1 is KGHSH and CDR2 LQKENI. In nucleotides, the CDR3 is TGTGCCAGCTCACCGGCCGGGAGCCGCACAGATACGCAGTATTTT. Translated, it gives CASSPAGSRTDTQYF.

This clonotype has ten or more counts. J is TRBJ2-7 and V is TRBV18, with no clear D. The CDR3 is made up of 16 amino acids. Germline lookup yields CDR1 KGHSH and CDR2 LQKENI. With 6 bases removed from V and 2 bases from J, the gap between germline ends came to 20 bases. The CDR3 here is CASSAPTLASTYEQYF. CDR3 DNA sequence: TGTGCCAGCTCCGCCCCAACGCTCGCCAGCACCTACGAGCAGTACTTC.

This clonotype has at least ten counts. The chain uses TRBV5-5 and TRBJ2-5; 9 nucleotides agree with TRBD2. The CDR3 has 14 residues. The V segment lost 0 bases and the J segment 5 bases; nucleotides outside the gene matches: 2. Germline V lookup: CDR1 SGHKS, CDR2 YYEKEE (reference sequence). This chain's CDR3 is CASSLALAGETQYF. The CDR3 nucleotides are TGTGCCAGCAGCTTGGCGCTAGCGGGGGAGACCCAGTACTTC.

In this sample, this clonotype turned up many times. The gene calls are TRBV5-5 and TRBJ2-5, with 8 nucleotides matching TRBD2. Germline assignment: CDR1 SGHKS and CDR2 YYEKEE (reference sequence). V was clipped by 0 bases and J by 4 bases; unmatched bases: 8. CDR3 length equals 16 residues. The CDR3 protein is CASSLVPAAGAETQYF. CDR3 DNA sequence: TGTGCCAGCAGCTTGGTTCCCGCAGCGGGAGCAGAGACCCAGTACTTC.